This T cell receptor (beta chain) comes out of a study of regulatory T cells in long-lasting Graves disease. Time point indicated: newly diagnosed GD, antithyroid drugs for less than 3 months. There was RNA extracted from PBMCs, and the TCR library was made from it. Trimming cost V 6 bases and J 5 bases, with 22 bases left between them. CDR1 is SGHTA and CDR2 is FQGNSA in the germline V gene. The CDR3 contains 16 residues. This clonotype was detected many times. Building the TCR beta libraries relied on iRepertoire HTBI primers, and CDR3 regions underwent Arm-PCR. Each CDR3 protein gets one entry after TCRdb re-called the multiplex PCR reads with MiXCR. Among about 400,000 distinct CDR3 sequences, roughly 16% were seen once, and the ten largest hold over 20%.

Sequenced material: peripheral blood mononuclear cells (PBMCs), taken at new diagnosis, from a patient treated with antithyroid drugs. This receptor was identified in a female donor with Graves disease. The V and J genes are TRBV7-2 and TRBJ1-1; TRBD1 might be the D (6 bases). Here the CDR3 DNA reads TGTGCCAGCAGTTCACCTGGTGTGGGGGCACGGACTGAAGCTTTCTTT. The encoded protein is CASSSPGVGARTEAFF.